This T cell receptor beta chain was sequenced during a study of T cells in Graves' hyperthyroidism and ophthalmopathy. Study-wide context: At initial diagnosis, before any treatment had begun, peripheral blood was obtained. The study, taken as a whole, reports: Ophthalmopathy and stable hyperthyroidism were separated by a 13 V-J model.

Participants, patients aged 18 to 65, had newly diagnosed hyperthyroidism with a duration under 2 months. Uncontrolled infection, other autoimmune disease, pregnancy or lactation barred patients from enrollment. Germline V gene lookup returns CDR1 SGHVT and CDR2 SQSDAQ. This CDR3 is 16 amino acids long. Trimming left V 1 base short and J 0 bases short, with 13 bases between. Using RNA transcripts as the source, TCR beta CDR3 regions were amplified. Researchers ran a first-round RT-PCR on the TCR CDR3 using the HTBI primer set. TCRdb re-analysed the multiplex PCR reads in MiXCR, keeping a single row per CDR3 protein. The sample lists just under 750,000 distinct CDR3 sequences, about a third occurring once. To note about this clonotype: Its antigen remains unidentified.

This receptor was identified in a woman in her thirties or forties with Graves' hyperthyroidism. The rearrangement links TRBV7-4 to TRBJ2-7; TRBD1 might be the D (5 bases). The material sequenced was blood. This chain's CDR3 is CASSLGGLLNSYEQYF. The CDR3 DNA reads TGTGCCAGCAGCTTAGGGGGCCTACTTAACTCCTACGAGCAGTACTTC.